A single sample gave rise to the 21 T cell receptor beta chains below, sequenced in a study of blood T cell repertoires in COVID-19. Method: immunoSEQ multiplex PCR; TCRdb's copy keeps in-frame clones and lacks some. Of tens of thousands of clones in the sample, around 92% were seen once. Sequences were obtained from peripheral blood. These TCRs come from a man in his 70s with active COVID-19.

The rearrangement joins TRBV9 to TRBJ1-2; D is unclear. There are 14 residues in the CDR3. The V end was cut by 3 bases, the J end by 4 bases, with 13 bases between. Germline V gene data show CDR1 as SGDLS and CDR2 as YYNGEE. Written as DNA, the CDR3 is TGTGCCAGCAGCGGGGCCACCGGCCTCTATGGCTACACCTTC. It encodes CASSGATGLYGYTF.

The CDR3 coding sequence is TGTGCCAGCAGTTTATCACTAGCGACAGATACGCAGTATTTT. Translation: CASSLSLATDTQYF. The chain has TRBV28 and TRBJ2-3; 7 bases are shared with TRBD2. Germline-derived CDR1 and CDR2 are MDHEN and SYDVKM. J gave up 3 bases and V 1 base, and 1 base lay outside the gene matches. The CDR3 spans 14 residues.

The chain recombines TRBV30 with TRBJ2-3, with 9 bases fitting TRBD1. Trimming at V came to 8 bases and at J to 4 bases, leaving 13 bases not matched to a gene. Germline loops: CDR1 GTSNPN, CDR2 SVGIG (reference sequence). This CDR3 has 15 amino acids. The CDR3 DNA follows: TGTGCCGGTGACCCGGGACAGGGTTTAGCAGATACGCAGTATTTT. Amino acids: CAGDPGQGLADTQYF.

This chain uses TRBV18 with TRBJ2-1; 10 bases match TRBD2. Trimming at V came to 5 bases and at J to 4 bases, leaving 8 bases not matched to a gene. The CDR3 contains 16 residues. Germline V lookup: CDR1 KGHSH, CDR2 LQKENI. CDR3 coding DNA: TGTGCCAGCTCATCATTTGGGACTAGCGCTTACAATGAGCAGTTCTTC. The encoded protein is CASSSFGTSAYNEQFF.

This clone came up once. The chain is built from TRBV5-1 and TRBJ2-1, with 7 bases fitting TRBD2. The V gene's germline CDR1 is SGHRS and CDR2 YFSETQ. There are 14 residues in the CDR3. The J segment lost 4 bases and the V segment lost 4 bases, leaving 5 bases of the junction unmatched. CDR3 protein: CASSLGGWYNEQFF. The CDR3 bases are TGCGCCAGCAGCCTCGGGGGGTGGTACAATGAGCAGTTCTTC.

The chain employs TRBV10-3 and TRBJ1-2; a weak D match, TRBD1 (5 bases). The CDR3 covers 15 residues. Germline V CDR1 and CDR2: ENHRY, SYGVKD. V was cut by 7 bases and J by 1 base, with 16 bases left in between. CDR3 DNA: TGTGCCATCACCGGGGCGGGATCGCTTAACTATGGCTACACCTTC. Translated, it gives CAITGAGSLNYGYTF.

The chain couples TRBV5-4 to TRBJ1-4, with 7 bases lining up with TRBD1. CDR1 and CDR2 (germline): SGHNT, YYREEE (reference sequence). The CDR3 loop spans 16 amino acids. The junction had 6 bases not matched to a gene; V was cut back by 4 bases and J by 0 bases. CDR3: CASSQGQFATNEKLFF. The DNA of the CDR3 is TGTGCCAGCAGCCAGGGACAGTTTGCAACTAATGAAAAACTGTTTTTT.

This chain uses TRBV30 with TRBJ1-5; D not certain. Trimming removed 2 bases from V and 4 bases from J, with 15 bases in between. The CDR3 is 15 residues long. Germline-derived CDR1 and CDR2 are GTSNPN and SVGIG (reference sequence). The CDR3 DNA sequence: TGTGCCTGGAGTCAACCCTACACGGGGAATCAGCCCCAGCATTTT. Protein product: CAWSQPYTGNQPQHF.

The rearrangement links TRBV5-1 to TRBJ2-3; D gene uncertain. This CDR3 has 14 amino acids. Between the trimmed V and J ends, which lost 10 bases and 0 bases, there was a span of 15 bases. Germline V gene sequence: CDR1 SGHRS, CDR2 YFSETQ. The CDR3 DNA reads TGCGCCTCGTCCAGGATAACTAGCACAGATACGCAGTATTTT. This translates into CASSRITSTDTQYF. Full variable domain (remainder filled in from reference TRBV5-1 and TRBJ2-3): KAGVTQTPRYLIKTRGQQVTLSCSPISGHRSVSWYQQTPGQGLQFLFEYFSETQRNKGNFPGRFSGRQFSNSRSEMNVSTLELGDSALYLCASSRITSTDTQYFGPGTRLTVL.

The chain links TRBV7-9 to TRBJ1-1; 10 nucleotides line up with TRBD1. Germline trimming cut 1 base from V and 5 bases from J; bases unmatched to any gene: 4. The CDR3 is 15 residues long. Germline CDR1 SEHNR, CDR2 FQNEAQ (reference sequence). The CDR3 here is CASSLGGTGETEAFF. The CDR3 nucleotides read TGTGCCAGCAGCTTAGGTGGGACAGGGGAGACTGAAGCTTTCTTT. Supplemented by reference TRBV7-9 and TRBJ1-1, the full variable domain reads DTGVSQNPRHKITKRGQNVTFRCDPISEHNRLYWYRQTLGQGPEFLTYFQNEAQLEKSRLLSDRFSAERPKGSFSTLEIQRTEQGDSAMYLCASSLGGTGETEAFFGQGTRLTVV.

The J gene is TRBJ2-5, the V gene TRBV7-8, with TRBD1 identical over 9 bases. The germline CDR1 and CDR2 sequences are SGHVS and FQNEAQ. The J segment lost 4 bases and the V segment lost 4 bases, leaving 4 bases of the junction unmatched. The CDR3 is 14 residues long. The CDR3: CASSSTGGGETQYF. The CDR3 bases are TGTGCCAGCAGCTCGACAGGGGGTGGAGAGACCCAGTACTTC.

This rearrangement joins TRBV6-6 to TRBJ2-1; 7 nucleotides agree with TRBD2. Germline CDR1 and CDR2: MNHNY and SVGAGI (reference sequence). The CDR3 is 15 residues long. J lost 2 bases, V lost 10 bases, and 11 bases had no gene match. The CDR3, as DNA: TGTGCCACATCACCCGGACTAGTTACCTACAATGAGCAGTTCTTC. This translates into CATSPGLVTYNEQFF.

The chain joins TRBV27 to TRBJ2-1; weak D call: TRBD2 (6 bases). The CDR3 has 14 residues. V was clipped by 2 bases and J by 6 bases, with 11 bases between them. Germline lookup yields CDR1 MNHEY and CDR2 SMNVEV (reference sequence). CDR3 in DNA: TGTGCCAGCAGTTTAGTTTTGGGGGGCAATGAGCAGTTCTTC. This translates into CASSLVLGGNEQFF.

The chain employs TRBV5-4 and TRBJ2-1, with a weak D call TRBD1 (5 bases). The germline CDR1 and CDR2 sequences are SGHNT and YYREEE (reference sequence). Trimming pared 7 bases from V and 0 bases from J, leaving 11 bases between. CDR3 length equals 14 residues. The CDR3 region is CASGHRSSYNEQFF. The CDR3 DNA reads as TGTGCCAGCGGACATAGGAGCTCCTACAATGAGCAGTTCTTC.

V is TRBV11-2 and J is TRBJ2-3; TRBD2 is a possible D gene (6 bases). V was pared by 3 bases and J by 1 base, with 11 bases between. There are 15 residues in the CDR3. CDR1 is SGHAT and CDR2 is FQNNGV in the germline V gene. In DNA, the CDR3 is TGTGCCAGCAGCTTTACCGCTAGCGGCACAGATACGCAGTATTTT. Translation: CASSFTASGTDTQYF.

The chain couples TRBV28 to TRBJ1-5; 7 nucleotides line up with TRBD1. Germline CDR1 MDHEN, CDR2 SYDVKM. The junction had 4 bases not matched to a gene; V was cut back by 3 bases and J by 2 bases. The CDR3 is 15 amino acids. CDR3 loop: CASSLAGGGNQPQHF. The CDR3 region has the DNA TGTGCCAGCAGTTTGGCAGGGGGTGGCAATCAGCCCCAGCATTTT.

This clone was counted once. The chain combines TRBV29-1 with TRBJ2-2, with 7 bases aligning to TRBD2. Germline V lookup: CDR1 SQVTM, CDR2 ANQGSEA. The CDR3 loop spans 15 amino acids. J lost 0 bases, V lost 6 bases, and 7 bases had no gene match. CDR3 loop: CSVGGSSANTGELFF. The CDR3 nucleotides are TGCAGCGTGGGGGGGTCTTCCGCGAACACCGGGGAGCTGTTTTTT.

As to this clone: One end of the junction fails to match germline, which may point to a read error. The rearrangement uses TRBV5-1 and TRBJ2-3; 14 bases line up with TRBD2. The CDR3 spans 17 residues. Germline CDR1 is SGHRS and CDR2 is YFSETQ. CDR3 loop: CASSSPAGLAGAEWLNF. The CDR3 DNA is TGCGCCAGCAGCTCCCCGGCGGGACTAGCGGGGGCGGAGTGGTTGAATTTT. The variable domain in full, completed from reference TRBV5-1 and TRBJ2-3, reads KAGVTQTPRYLIKTRGQQVTLSCSPISGHRSVSWYQQTPGQGLQFLFEYFSETQRNKGNFPGRFSGRQFSNSRSEMNVSTLELGDSALYLCASSSPAGLAGAEWLNFGPGTRLTVL.

This clone was counted a single time. The rearrangement joins TRBV19 to TRBJ2-7; 7 bases agree with TRBD1. This CDR3 is built from 15 residues. Germline lookup yields CDR1 LNHDA and CDR2 SQIVND (reference sequence). V shed 6 bases and J 7 bases; nucleotides not matched to a gene: 15. Here the CDR3 reads CASRTTGASAGEQYF. The CDR3 DNA sequence: TGTGCCAGTAGAACAACAGGGGCCTCAGCAGGGGAGCAGTACTTC.

The chain carries TRBV7-8 and TRBJ2-7; D gene unclear. The CDR3 runs 13 residues. V dropped 2 bases and J dropped 2 bases, with 7 bases sitting between them. Germline CDR1 SGHVS, CDR2 FQNEAQ. The CDR3 region has the DNA TGTGCCAGCAGCTTAAACAGAGCCTACGAGCAGTACTTC. Protein sequence: CASSLNRAYEQYF. Combining the CDR3 with reference TRBV7-8 and TRBJ2-7 gives the whole variable domain GAGVSQSPRYKVAKRGQDVALRCDPISGHVSLFWYQQALGQGPEFLTYFQNEAQLDKSGLPSDRFFAERPEGSVSTLKIQRTQQEDSAVYLCASSLNRAYEQYFGPGTRLTVT.

The chain has TRBV11-2 and TRBJ2-7; 11 bases are shared with TRBD1. After removal of 0 bases from V and 0 bases from J, the junction contained 7 bases not matched to a gene. Germline assignment: CDR1 SGHAT and CDR2 FQNNGV. The CDR3 runs 18 residues. Here the CDR3 reads CASSLERPGTGGSYEQYF. The DNA of the CDR3 is TGTGCCAGCAGCTTAGAGAGGCCCGGGACAGGGGGCTCCTACGAGCAGTACTTC.